What follows describes a single T cell receptor (beta chain). Here immunoSEQ multiplex PCR was the method, and the copy in TCRdb shows in-frame clones only, minus some. The repertoire includes about 59,000 clones, roughly 94% of them detected once, and 2.5% sits in the top ten. The sample is drawn from a study of T cell changes during pregnancy in multiple sclerosis. There are 14 residues in the CDR3. V lost 7 bases and J lost 2, with 15 bases in between. From germline, CDR1 is MNHNS and CDR2 SASEGT. The rearrangement uses TRBV6-1 and TRBJ2-7; D is perhaps TRBD2 (6 bases). The sample consisted of CD8+ T cells from peripheral blood mononuclear cells, taken after pregnancy. The clonotype comes from a female donor with multiple sclerosis, enrolled in a pregnancy study. CDR3: CASNAGTLTYEQYF. CDR3 nucleotide sequence: TGTGCCAGCAATGCCGGGACTTTGACCTACGAGCAGTACTTC.